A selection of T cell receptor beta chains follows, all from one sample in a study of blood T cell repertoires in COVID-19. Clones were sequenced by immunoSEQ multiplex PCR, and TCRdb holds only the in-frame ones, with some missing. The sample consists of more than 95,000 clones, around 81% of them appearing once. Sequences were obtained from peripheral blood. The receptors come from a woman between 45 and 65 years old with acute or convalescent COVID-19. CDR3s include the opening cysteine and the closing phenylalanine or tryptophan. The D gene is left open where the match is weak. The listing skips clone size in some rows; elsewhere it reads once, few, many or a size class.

CDR3aa: CASSLGTGGNEQFF
CDR3nt: TGTGCCAGCAGCCTTGGGACAGGGGGTAATGAGCAGTTCTTC
v_gene: TRBV7-3
d_gene: TRBD1
abundance: .
j_gene: TRBJ2-1

CDR3aa: CASSEWLTGGITGELFF
CDR3nt: TGTGCCAGCAGTGAGTGGCTAACAGGGGGTATCACCGGGGAGCTGTTTTTT
v_gene: TRBV2
d_gene: TRBD1
abundance: .
j_gene: TRBJ2-2

CDR3aa: CASRDDRANTGELFF
CDR3nt: TGTGCCAGCAGGGATGACAGGGCGAACACCGGGGAGCTGTTTTTT
v_gene: TRBV2
d_gene: TRBD1
abundance: .
j_gene: TRBJ2-2

CDR3aa: CSVEDRGLEQYF
CDR3nt: TGCAGCGTTGAAGACAGGGGGCTTGAGCAGTACTTC
v_gene: TRBV29-1
d_gene: TRBD1
abundance: .
j_gene: TRBJ2-7

CDR3aa: CASSPTGQVVAFF
CDR3nt: TGTGCCAGCAGCCCAACGGGACAGGTTGTGGCTTTCTTT
v_gene: TRBV3-1/TRBV3-2
d_gene: TRBD1
abundance: .
j_gene: TRBJ1-1

CDR3aa: CASSTGTGGGQPQHF
CDR3nt: TGTGCCAGCAGCACGGGGACAGGGGGCGGTCAGCCCCAGCATTTT
v_gene: TRBV7-8
d_gene: TRBD1
abundance: once
j_gene: TRBJ1-5

CDR3aa: CASSITGREQPQHF
CDR3nt: TGTGCCAGCAGCATAACAGGGAGAGAACAGCCCCAGCATTTT
v_gene: TRBV28
d_gene: .
abundance: .
j_gene: TRBJ1-5

CDR3aa: CASSETSGGNEQFF
CDR3nt: TGTGCCAGCTCAGAGACTAGCGGGGGTAATGAGCAGTTCTTC
v_gene: TRBV18
d_gene: TRBD2
abundance: .
j_gene: TRBJ2-1

CDR3aa: CASSYSLGGMSGYTF
CDR3nt: TGTGCCAGCAGTTACTCCTTGGGGGGTATGAGTGGCTACACCTTC
v_gene: TRBV6-5
d_gene: .
abundance: .
j_gene: TRBJ1-2

CDR3aa: CASSHTSGSPHEQFF
CDR3nt: TGTGCCAGCAGCCACACTAGCGGGAGCCCCCATGAGCAGTTCTTC
v_gene: TRBV7-9
d_gene: TRBD2
abundance: .
j_gene: TRBJ2-1

CDR3aa: CASSQDPVVAGVKADTQYF
CDR3nt: TGCGCCAGCAGCCAAGATCCGGTGGTGGCGGGAGTTAAAGCAGATACGCAGTATTTT
v_gene: TRBV4-1
d_gene: TRBD2
abundance: .
j_gene: TRBJ2-3

CDR3aa: CASSELDSVDTGELFF
CDR3nt: TGTGCCAGCAGTGAGTTGGACAGTGTGGACACCGGGGAGCTGTTTTTT
v_gene: TRBV27
d_gene: .
abundance: .
j_gene: TRBJ2-2

CDR3aa: CATSRDPTAGNTIYF
CDR3nt: TGTGCCACCAGCAGAGATCCGACAGCTGGAAACACCATATATTTT
v_gene: TRBV15
d_gene: .
abundance: .
j_gene: TRBJ1-3

CDR3aa: CASSIEGGRGTGANVLTF
CDR3nt: TGTGCCAGTAGTATTGAAGGGGGTAGGGGGACTGGGGCCAACGTCCTGACTTTC
v_gene: TRBV19
d_gene: .
abundance: .
j_gene: TRBJ2-6

CDR3aa: CASSPSKIRLAGTYEQYF
CDR3nt: TGTGCCAGCAGTCCCAGTAAAATTAGACTAGCGGGGACCTACGAGCAGTACTTC
v_gene: TRBV27
d_gene: TRBD2
abundance: .
j_gene: TRBJ2-7

CDR3aa: CASSRGRNTEAFF
CDR3nt: TGTGCCAGCAGCCGCGGGCGGAACACTGAAGCTTTCTTT
v_gene: TRBV2
d_gene: .
abundance: .
j_gene: TRBJ1-1

CDR3aa: CASSFRGPGETQYF
CDR3nt: TGTGCCAGCAGTTTTAGGGGGCCTGGCGAGACCCAGTACTTC
v_gene: TRBV27
d_gene: TRBD1
abundance: .
j_gene: TRBJ2-5